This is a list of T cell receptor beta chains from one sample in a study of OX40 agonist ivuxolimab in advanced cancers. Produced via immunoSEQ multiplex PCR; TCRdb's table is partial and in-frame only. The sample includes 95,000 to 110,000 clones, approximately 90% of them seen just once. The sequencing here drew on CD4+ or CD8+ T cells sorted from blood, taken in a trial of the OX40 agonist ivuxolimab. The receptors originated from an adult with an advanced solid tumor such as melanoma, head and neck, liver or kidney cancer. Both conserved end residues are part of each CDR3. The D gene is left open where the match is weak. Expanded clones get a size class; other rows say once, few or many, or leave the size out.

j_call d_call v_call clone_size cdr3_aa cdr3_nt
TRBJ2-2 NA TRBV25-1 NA CASTYPINTGELFF TGTGCCAGCACATACCCTATCAACACCGGGGAGCTGTTTTTT
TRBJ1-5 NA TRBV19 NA CASSIVPGQGGNQPQHF TGTGCCAGTAGTATAGTGCCCGGGCAGGGTGGGAATCAGCCCCAGCATTTT
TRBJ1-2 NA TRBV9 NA CASSVGQGPYGYTF TGTGCCAGCAGCGTAGGTCAGGGCCCCTATGGCTACACCTTC
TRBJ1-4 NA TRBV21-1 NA CASSKRGRVNEKLFF TGTGCCAGCTCTAAAAGGGGACGGGTTAATGAAAAACTGTTTTTT
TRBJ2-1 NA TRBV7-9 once CASSPGEWNEQFF TGTGCCAGCAGCCCGGGGGAGTGGAATGAGCAGTTCTTC
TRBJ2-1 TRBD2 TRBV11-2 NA CASSLVSTSGPASYNEQFF TGTGCCAGCAGCTTAGTCAGCACTAGCGGGCCTGCATCCTACAATGAGCAGTTCTTC
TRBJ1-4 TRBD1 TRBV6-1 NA CASSGIMGQGSEKLFF TGTGCCAGCAGTGGGATCATGGGACAGGGGTCAGAAAAACTGTTTTTT
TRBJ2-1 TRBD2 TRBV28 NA CASSPGLAGGWSYNEQFF TGTGCCAGCAGCCCGGGACTAGCGGGAGGGTGGTCCTACAATGAGCAGTTCTTC
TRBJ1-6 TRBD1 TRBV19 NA CASSVDRVGNSPLHF TGTGCCAGTAGTGTCGACAGGGTTGGTAATTCACCCCTCCACTTT
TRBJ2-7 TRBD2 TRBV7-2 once CASSLDNASGLYEQYF TGTGCCAGCAGCTTAGATAACGCTAGCGGGCTATACGAGCAGTACTTC
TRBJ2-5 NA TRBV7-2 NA CASSLENQETQYF TGTGCCAGCAGCTTAGAAAATCAAGAGACCCAGTACTTC
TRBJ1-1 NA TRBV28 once CASSGGDLGGEAFF TGTGCCAGCAGCGGTGGAGACCTGGGGGGAGAAGCTTTCTTT
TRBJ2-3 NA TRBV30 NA CAWSPQLGWDTQYF TGTGCCTGGAGTCCCCAACTAGGTTGGGATACGCAGTATTTT
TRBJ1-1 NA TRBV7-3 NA CASSATAWNTEAFF TGTGCCAGCAGCGCGACAGCTTGGAACACTGAAGCTTTCTTT
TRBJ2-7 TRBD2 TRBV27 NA CASSSRGGWGYEQYF TGTGCCAGCAGTTCCCGGGGGGGGTGGGGCTACGAGCAGTACTTC
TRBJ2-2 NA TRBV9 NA CASSVFSTREVTGELFF TGTGCCAGCAGCGTATTCAGTACGAGGGAGGTCACCGGGGAGCTGTTTTTT
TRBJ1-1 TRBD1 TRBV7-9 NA CASSLPRQGSAEAFF TGTGCCAGCAGCTTACCCCGACAGGGGTCGGCCGAAGCTTTCTTT
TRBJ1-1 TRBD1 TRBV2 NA CATSSGQGNTEAFF TGTGCCACCAGTAGTGGACAGGGGAACACTGAAGCTTTCTTT
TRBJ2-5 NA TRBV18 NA CASSPGTTRETQYF TGTGCCAGCTCACCAGGAACCACTCGGGAGACCCAGTACTTC
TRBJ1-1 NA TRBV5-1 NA CASSFELNTEAFF TGCGCCAGCAGCTTCGAATTGAACACTGAAGCTTTCTTT
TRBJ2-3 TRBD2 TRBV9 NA CASSGGILAGNTDTQYF TGTGCCAGCAGCGGGGGGATTCTAGCGGGGAACACAGATACGCAGTATTTT
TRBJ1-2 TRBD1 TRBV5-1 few CASRGQAANYGYTF TGCGCCAGCAGAGGACAGGCGGCTAACTATGGCTACACCTTC
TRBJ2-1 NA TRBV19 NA CASSIDTGTFGYNEQFF TGTGCCAGTAGTATAGACACCGGGACTTTTGGGTACAATGAGCAGTTCTTC
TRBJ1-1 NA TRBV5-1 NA CASSLGLGAKTEAFF TGCGCCAGCAGCTTGGGACTGGGGGCAAAAACTGAAGCTTTCTTT
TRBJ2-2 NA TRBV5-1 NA CASSLDKTGELFF TGCGCCAGCAGCTTGGACAAAACGGGGGAGCTGTTTTTT
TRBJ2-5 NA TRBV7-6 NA CASSLGGSAVQETQYF TGTGCCAGCAGCTTAGGAGGGTCCGCGGTACAAGAGACCCAGTACTTC
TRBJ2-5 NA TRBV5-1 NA CASSLGGATPQETQYF TGCGCCAGCAGCTTGGGGGGCGCTACACCACAAGAGACCCAGTACTTC
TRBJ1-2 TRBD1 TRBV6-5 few CASSRQGAGYGYTF TGTGCCAGCAGCCGACAGGGGGCGGGGTATGGCTACACCTTC
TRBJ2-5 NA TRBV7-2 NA CASSFGVYQETQYF TGTGCCAGCAGCTTCGGGGTGTACCAAGAGACCCAGTACTTC
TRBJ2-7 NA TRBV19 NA CASRNGAGAYEQYF TGTGCCAGTAGGAACGGGGCAGGAGCCTACGAGCAGTACTTC
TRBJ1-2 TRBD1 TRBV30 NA CAWSEGASIGYGYTF TGTGCCTGGAGTGAGGGGGCCTCCATCGGCTATGGCTACACCTTC
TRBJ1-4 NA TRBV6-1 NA CASSEGLGAGGEKLFF TGTGCCAGCAGTGAAGGCCTCGGGGCCGGAGGGGAAAAACTGTTTTTT
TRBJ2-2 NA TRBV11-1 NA CASSRHTTNTGELFF TGTGCCAGCAGCAGGCATACCACGAACACCGGGGAGCTGTTTTTT
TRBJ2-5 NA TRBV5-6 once CASSLVGGQETQYF TGTGCCAGCAGCTTGGTCGGAGGACAAGAGACCCAGTACTTC
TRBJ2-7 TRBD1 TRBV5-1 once CASSSQGAPHYEQYF TGCGCCAGCAGCTCTCAGGGGGCGCCCCACTACGAGCAGTACTTC
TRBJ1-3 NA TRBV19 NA CASSIPGSSGNTIYF TGTGCCAGTAGTATTCCAGGAAGCTCTGGAAACACCATATATTTT
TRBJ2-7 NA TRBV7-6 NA CASSPDTFESEQYF TGTGCCAGCAGCCCGGACACCTTTGAGAGCGAGCAGTACTTC
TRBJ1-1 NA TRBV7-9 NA CASSLVSTEAFF TGTGCCAGCAGCTTAGTTTCCACTGAAGCTTTCTTT
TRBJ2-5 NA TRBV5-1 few CASSLNRSGTTQETQYF TGCGCCAGCAGCTTGAACCGGTCCGGGACAACCCAAGAGACCCAGTACTTC
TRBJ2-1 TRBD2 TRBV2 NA CASSDGLAGGMFF TGTGCCAGCAGTGACGGGCTAGCGGGAGGTATGTTCTTC
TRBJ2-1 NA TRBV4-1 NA CASSPMTSYNEQFF TGCGCCAGCAGCCCGATGACTAGCTACAATGAGCAGTTCTTC
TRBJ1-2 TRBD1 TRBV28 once CASSSSGGTDAPNYGYTF TGTGCCAGCAGTTCTTCCGGCGGGACAGACGCCCCTAACTATGGCTACACCTTC